These 32 T cell receptor beta chains share one sample of origin, sequenced in a study of CD8 T cells in Susac syndrome. The RNA input was about 0.5 to 1 ug, and it was reverse transcribed with random hexamers. TCRdb itself ran the immunoSEQ multiplex PCR reads through MiXCR, one entry per CDR3 protein. The table includes roughly 80,000 distinct CDR3 sequences, about 94% detected once. Sequenced input: CD8+ T cells from PBMCs. The receptors derive from a human donor in good health.

The chain recombines TRBV20-1 with TRBJ2-2; a possible D gene is TRBD2 (6 bases). The CDR3 is made up of 14 amino acids. Germline V gene lookup returns CDR1 DFQATT and CDR2 SNEGSKA (reference sequence). The V end lost 5 bases, the J end lost 6 bases, and 16 bases lay between the germline ends. The CDR3 loop is CSALGLLLPGELFF. The CDR3 DNA reads as TGCAGTGCTCTGGGACTCCTTTTGCCCGGGGAGCTGTTTTTT.

For the CDR3, the DNA is TGCAGTGCCAAGTCGACAGGGCTCCTAAACTATGGCTACACCTTC. It codes for CSAKSTGLLNYGYTF. This chain links TRBV20-1 with TRBJ1-2; 7 nucleotides match TRBD1. The CDR3 spans 15 residues. CDR1 is DFQATT and CDR2 is SNEGSKA in the germline V gene (reference sequence). Trimming at V came to 6 bases and at J to 2 bases, leaving 12 bases not matched to a gene.

The chain has TRBV20-1 and TRBJ2-3, with TRBD1 matching over 9 bases. Trimming took 4 bases from V and 4 from J; bases not matched to a gene: 9. Germline CDR1 reads DFQATT; CDR2 reads SNEGSKA (reference sequence). The CDR3 is 15 residues long. The CDR3 loop is CSATGTGYTSDTQYF. CDR3 bases: TGCAGTGCTACTGGGACAGGGTATACGTCAGATACGCAGTATTTT.

The J gene is TRBJ2-2, the V gene TRBV27, with D tentatively TRBD1 or TRBD2 (5 bases each). Germline CDR1 and CDR2: MNHEY and SMNVEV (reference sequence). CDR3 length: 16 amino acids. V was cut by 5 bases and J by 4 bases, with 17 bases left in between. The CDR3 sequence: CASSPRYFGGTGELFF. CDR3 bases: TGTGCCAGCAGTCCCCGGTATTTTGGGGGCACCGGGGAGCTGTTTTTT.

The chain joins TRBV7-9 to TRBJ1-1; TRBD1 might be the D (5 bases). V was clipped by 4 bases and J by 7 bases, with 16 bases between them. The CDR3 consists of 14 residues. The germline V gene has CDR1 SEHNR and CDR2 FQNEAQ (reference sequence). The CDR3 protein is CASSSSRDGGEAFF. CDR3 DNA: TGTGCCAGCAGCTCTTCGAGGGACGGCGGTGAAGCTTTCTTT.

V usage is TRBV6-2 or TRBV6-3 and J usage is TRBJ2-7; maybe TRBD2 (6 bases). The CDR3 is 15 residues long. Trimming shortened V by 6 bases and J by 9 bases, and 24 bases separated the two germline ends. Germline CDR1 MNHEY, CDR2 SVGEGT. The chain's CDR3 is CASSPLGGSISMQYF. CDR3 sequence (DNA): TGTGCCAGCAGCCCCCTGGGGGGTTCCATCTCCATGCAGTACTTC.

The chain couples TRBV20-1 to TRBJ2-1; 10 nucleotides align to TRBD2. CDR1 DFQATT and CDR2 SNEGSKA come from the germline V gene (reference sequence). V lost 1 base and J lost 0; bases outside the gene matches: 6. This CDR3 has 17 amino acids. CDR3 sequence reads: CSARASGGSGSYNEQFF. The CDR3 DNA reads TGCAGTGCTAGAGCTAGCGGGGGTTCCGGCTCCTACAATGAGCAGTTCTTC.

This clonotype appeared once. The V call is TRBV7-2, the J call TRBJ1-4; perhaps TRBD1 as D (6 bases). V lost 4 bases and J 5 bases, leaving 11 bases between the germline ends. This CDR3 contains 14 residues. Germline V gene data show CDR1 as SGHTA and CDR2 as FQGNSA. The CDR3 nucleotides are TGTGCCAGCAGCTCTTTGGGGGGCAATGAAAAACTGTTTTTT. Protein product: CASSSLGGNEKLFF.

This clonotype has a single count. The chain combines TRBV15 with TRBJ2-7; TRBD1 is a possible D gene (6 bases). CDR3 length equals 15 residues. V lost 3 bases and J 6 bases, leaving 18 bases between the germline ends. CDR1 and CDR2 from the germline V gene are LNHNV and YYDKDF (reference sequence). CDR3 DNA: TGTGCCACCAGCAGCCCACAGGGAAATATAGGCGAGCAGTACTTC. Translated, it gives CATSSPQGNIGEQYF.

The chain has TRBV27 and TRBJ2-3; D might be TRBD2 (7 bases). The CDR3 consists of 16 residues. V dropped 2 bases and J dropped 9 bases, with 21 bases sitting between them. Germline V lookup: CDR1 MNHEY, CDR2 SMNVEV (reference sequence). The CDR3: CASSLERGASPETQYF. The CDR3 nucleotides read TGTGCCAGCAGTTTAGAACGGGGGGCGTCACCCGAAACGCAGTATTTT.

In its sample, this clonotype was seen once. The chain couples TRBV7-9 to TRBJ2-2; the match to TRBD1 covers 7 bases. Germline V gene sequence: CDR1 SEHNR, CDR2 FQNEAQ (reference sequence). Trimming removed 2 bases from V and 2 bases from J; junction bases left unmatched: 8. CDR3 length: 17 amino acids. The CDR3: CASSLPQTGPNTGELFF. The DNA for the CDR3 is TGTGCCAGCAGCTTACCACAGACAGGGCCAAACACCGGGGAGCTGTTTTTT.

The V gene is TRBV19, the J gene TRBJ2-1; no clear D gene. The ends were cut back, 6 bases at V and 0 bases at J, with 6 bases in the middle. Germline V gives CDR1 LNHDA, CDR2 SQIVND (reference sequence). This CDR3 spans 13 amino acids. The CDR3 region is CASSRSSYNEQFF. The CDR3 nucleotides read TGTGCCAGTAGCCGGAGCTCCTACAATGAGCAGTTCTTC.

This rearrangement joins TRBV6-2 or TRBV6-3 to TRBJ1-5; 12 bases line up with TRBD1. Looked up from germline, CDR1 is MNHEY and CDR2 is SVGEGT. CDR3 length equals 15 residues. The V and J ends lost 2 bases and 7 bases, in that order; junction bases with no gene match: 3. The CDR3 DNA is TGTGCCAGCAGTTACCCGGGACAGGGGGCACAGCCCCAGCATTTT. This encodes CASSYPGQGAQPQHF.

The chain links TRBV12-5 to TRBJ2-5; tentatively, D is TRBD1 or TRBD2 (6 bases each). V was cut by 3 bases and J by 3 bases, with 17 bases left in between. The germline CDR1 and CDR2 sequences are LGHNT and FRNRAP. The CDR3 is 16 residues long. The CDR3 nucleotides are TGTGCTAGTGGTTTAATTCGGGGGCAGGGAGAAGAGACCCAGTACTTC. As protein: CASGLIRGQGEETQYF. The full variable domain, in which reference TRBV12-5 and TRBJ2-5 provide the parts outside the CDR3, is DARVTQTPRHKVTEMGQEVTMRCQPILGHNTVFWYRQTMMQGLELLAYFRNRAPLDDSGMPKDRFSAEMPDATLATLKIQPSEPRDSAVYFCASGLIRGQGEETQYFGPGTRLLVL.

The chain links TRBV15 to TRBJ2-6, with D tentatively TRBD1 (6 bases). This CDR3 is 15 amino acids long. Germline CDR1 reads LNHNV; CDR2 reads YYDKDF (reference sequence). Trimming removed 5 bases at V and 3 bases at J, with 11 bases between. The CDR3 loop reads CATSADRIGANVLTF. The CDR3 DNA is TGTGCCACCAGCGCGGACAGAATTGGGGCCAACGTCCTGACTTTC.

CDR3 sequence: CASSPGQGTYEQYF. CDR3 DNA sequence: TGTGCCAGCAGCCCAGGACAGGGAACCTACGAGCAGTACTTC. The chain is built from TRBV9 and TRBJ2-7, with 8 bases fitting TRBD1. Unmatched junction bases numbered 5, after V lost 4 bases and J lost 2 bases. Germline CDR1 is SGDLS and CDR2 is YYNGEE. This CDR3 is built from 14 residues. Together with reference TRBV9 and TRBJ2-7, the CDR3 gives the full variable domain: DSGVTQTPKHLITATGQRVTLRCSPRSGDLSVYWYQQSLDQGLQFLIQYYNGEERAKGNILERFSAQQFPDLHSELNLSSLELGDSALYFCASSPGQGTYEQYFGPGTRLTVT.

This chain joins TRBV4-1 and TRBJ1-2; D unclear. Per germline, CDR1 MGHRA and CDR2 YSYEKL. Trimming took off 0 bases at V and 8 bases at J, with 10 bases between the two ends. The CDR3 runs to 13 residues. Here the CDR3 reads CASSQDQLWGYTF. The CDR3 DNA is TGCGCCAGCAGCCAAGATCAACTTTGGGGCTACACCTTC.

This sequence joins TRBV6-5 and TRBJ1-1; D is perhaps TRBD1 (6 bases). V shed 10 bases and J shed 3 bases, with 15 bases lying between them. In germline, CDR1 is MNHEY, CDR2 SVGAGI. The CDR3 is made up of 13 amino acids. CDR3 amino acids: CATLGGWHTEAFF. For the CDR3, the DNA is TGTGCCACCCTAGGGGGGTGGCACACTGAAGCTTTCTTT.

This sequence joins TRBV3-1 and TRBJ2-1; D is perhaps TRBD2 (5 bases). Germline V lookup: CDR1 LGHDT, CDR2 YNNKEL (reference sequence). The CDR3 covers 16 residues. Trimming removed 4 bases at V and 8 bases at J, with 21 bases between. The CDR3 spells CASSLSEGPIRDEQFF. As DNA, the CDR3 is TGTGCCAGCAGCCTAAGCGAGGGCCCGATTCGGGATGAGCAGTTCTTC.

This clonotype was detected only once. V and J are TRBV5-8 and TRBJ2-4; D possibly matches TRBD1 or TRBD2 (5 bases each). The CDR3 is 14 amino acids. CDR1 is SGHTS, CDR2 YDEGEE, per germline. V was pared by 10 bases and J by 0 bases, with 14 bases between. The DNA for the CDR3 is TGTGCCGGCCCTGTGGGACCAGCCAAAAACATTCAGTACTTC. Protein: CAGPVGPAKNIQYF.

The chain joins TRBV15 to TRBJ1-5; D not resolved. V was clipped by 0 bases and J by 7 bases, with 10 bases between them. The CDR3 has 14 amino acids. Germline V gives CDR1 LNHNV, CDR2 YYDKDF (reference sequence). The CDR3 spells CATSRDKAGQPQHF. In DNA form, the CDR3 reads TGTGCCACCAGCAGAGATAAGGCTGGACAGCCCCAGCATTTT.

This sequence joins TRBV5-6 and TRBJ2-5; D gene ambiguous. V lost 1 base to trimming and J lost 5 bases, with 12 bases between them. The CDR3 runs to 14 residues. Germline CDR1 reads SGHDT; CDR2 reads YYEEEE. The DNA of the CDR3 is TGTGCCAGCAGCTTGATTGGGAATGCGGAGACCCAGTACTTC. Translated, it gives CASSLIGNAETQYF.

This chain uses TRBV12-3 or TRBV12-4 with TRBJ2-1, with 11 bases lining up with TRBD2. The CDR3 consists of 15 residues. Germline trimming cut 5 bases from V and 10 bases from J; bases unmatched to any gene: 10. CDR3 nucleotides: TGTGCCAGCAGTCCCGGTGTAGCGGGGGGGCCCGAGCAGTTCTTC. It is translated as CASSPGVAGGPEQFF.

This chain uses TRBV6-5 with TRBJ2-5; D unclear. Germline CDR1 and CDR2: MNHEY and SVGAGI. The CDR3 is 13 residues long. The ends were cut back, 0 bases at V and 6 bases at J, with 8 bases in the middle. CDR3 protein: CASSYSSAQTQYF. Here the CDR3 DNA reads TGTGCCAGCAGTTACTCGTCGGCTCAGACCCAGTACTTC.

The rearrangement uses TRBV7-9 and TRBJ1-4; D not certain. V lost 0 bases and J 7 bases, leaving 3 bases between the germline ends. Germline V lookup: CDR1 SEHNR, CDR2 FQNEAQ (reference sequence). This CDR3 is built from 12 residues. CDR3 coding DNA: TGTGCCAGCAGCTTAGCGAGTGAAAAACTGTTTTTT. Its translation is CASSLASEKLFF. The entire variable domain, with the rest obtained from reference TRBV7-9 and TRBJ1-4, is as follows: DTGVSQNPRHKITKRGQNVTFRCDPISEHNRLYWYRQTLGQGPEFLTYFQNEAQLEKSRLLSDRFSAERPKGSFSTLEIQRTEQGDSAMYLCASSLASEKLFFGSGTQLSVL.

The chain couples TRBV13 to TRBJ2-7; TRBD1 matches 10 bases. Trimming removed 4 bases from V and 1 base from J; junction bases left unmatched: 4. In germline, CDR1 is PRHDT, CDR2 FYEKMQ (reference sequence). CDR3 size: 15 residues. The CDR3 protein is CASSSRDRGSYEQYF. The DNA for the CDR3 is TGTGCCAGCAGCTCCAGGGACAGGGGTTCCTACGAGCAGTACTTC.

The chain links TRBV12-3 or TRBV12-4 to TRBJ1-1; D not resolved. This CDR3 is built from 16 residues. The V end was cut by 1 base, the J end by 5 bases, with 17 bases between. The CDR3 spells CASSLGDLSVTTEAFF. The CDR3 region has the DNA TGTGCCAGCAGTTTAGGGGATCTCTCCGTCACGACTGAAGCTTTCTTT.

This chain uses TRBV13 with TRBJ2-7; the match to TRBD1 covers 7 bases. Trimming removed 5 bases from V and 0 bases from J; junction bases left unmatched: 7. The CDR3 has 15 residues. CDR1 and CDR2 from the germline V gene are PRHDT and FYEKMQ (reference sequence). The CDR3, as DNA: TGTGCCAGCAGCCTATTCGGACAGGTCTCCTACGAGCAGTACTTC. Encoded protein: CASSLFGQVSYEQYF.

This chain connects TRBV6-2 or TRBV6-3 to TRBJ1-1; D call uncertain. Trimming removed 4 bases at V and 1 base at J, with 7 bases between. CDR1 MNHEY and CDR2 SVGEGT come from the germline V gene. The CDR3 runs to 13 residues. The chain's CDR3 is CASSSTKNTEAFF. CDR3 DNA sequence: TGTGCCAGCAGTTCTACCAAGAACACTGAAGCTTTCTTT.

The V gene is TRBV7-8, the J gene TRBJ2-7; 8 bases fit TRBD1. Germline loops: CDR1 SGHVS, CDR2 FQNEAQ. The V segment lost 1 base and the J segment 6 bases; nucleotides outside the gene matches: 8. The CDR3 has 15 amino acids. In nucleotides, the CDR3 is TGTGCCAGCAGCTTAGAGGCCGGACAGGGTTTCGAGCAGTACGTC. This encodes CASSLEAGQGFEQYV.

J is TRBJ1-2 and V is TRBV4-3, with 9 bases that match TRBD1. Germline CDR1 is LGHNA and CDR2 is YSLEER. The CDR3 consists of 14 residues. J lost 6 bases, V lost 1 base, and 3 bases had no gene match. CDR3 DNA sequence: TGCGCCAGCAGCCAAGTAACAGGGGGCGATGGCTACACCTTC. Protein sequence: CASSQVTGGDGYTF.

The count of this clonotype is one. The chain uses TRBV19 and TRBJ2-1; 10 nucleotides agree with TRBD1. CDR3 length equals 15 residues. The germline gives CDR1 LNHDA, CDR2 SQIVND (reference sequence). Losses at the gene ends were 6 bases for V and 6 bases for J; bases not matched to a gene: 8. The CDR3 here is CASSPWGQGFNEQFF. DNA for the CDR3: TGTGCCAGTAGCCCTTGGGGACAGGGGTTCAATGAGCAGTTCTTC.